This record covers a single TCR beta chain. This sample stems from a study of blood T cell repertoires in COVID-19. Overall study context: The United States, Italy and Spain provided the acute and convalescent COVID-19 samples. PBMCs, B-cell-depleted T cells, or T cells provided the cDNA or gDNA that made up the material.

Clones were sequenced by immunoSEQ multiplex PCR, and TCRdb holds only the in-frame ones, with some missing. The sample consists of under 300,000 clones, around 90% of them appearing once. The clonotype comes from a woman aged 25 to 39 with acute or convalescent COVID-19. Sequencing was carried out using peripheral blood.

CDR3 coding DNA: TGTGCCAGCAGCGTAGGTGGAGACGCCAAAAACATTCAGTACTTC. This codes for CASSVGGDAKNIQYF. The V and J genes are TRBV9 and TRBJ2-4; D gene unclear. The length of the CDR3 is 15 residues. V lost 0 bases and J lost 1, with 8 bases in between. Germline V gene sequence: CDR1 SGDLS, CDR2 YYNGEE.